These 28 T cell receptor beta chains originate from one sample sequenced in a study of shared clonotypes between healthy human individuals. Generated by immunoSEQ multiplex PCR, the TCRdb table keeps only in-frame clones and is missing some. The sample yields about 2.2 million clones, 93% seen once. Naive CD8 cells lacked CD45RO, underwent positive selection for CCR7 and left out terminally differentiated effector memory CD45RA+ cells. Sequenced sample: naive CD8+ T cells from PBMCs. These receptors were collected from a man aged 18-30 years in good health. Some clones in this sample may be carry-over from other donors' samples.

The chain employs TRBV19 and TRBJ2-1, with 8 bases that match TRBD2. The CDR3 runs 16 residues. The junction had 11 bases not matched to a gene; V was cut back by 4 bases and J by 6 bases. CDR1 and CDR2 from the germline V gene are LNHDA and SQIVND (reference sequence). The CDR3 nucleotides are TGTGCCAGTAGTACCGGAAGCGGGAGTGGAGGCAATGAGCAGTTCTTC. Its translation is CASSTGSGSGGNEQFF. The complete variable domain, with remaining parts taken from reference TRBV19 and TRBJ2-1, reads DGGITQSPKYLFRKEGQNVTLSCEQNLNHDAMYWYRQDPGQGLRLIYYSQIVNDFQKGDIAEGYSVSREKKESFPLTVTSAQKNPTAFYLCASSTGSGSGGNEQFFGPGTRLTVL.

To note about this clone: The sample contains more than one DNA sequence encoding this CDR3. The chain uses TRBV19 and TRBJ2-7; D unclear. The germline CDR1 and CDR2 sequences are LNHDA and SQIVND (reference sequence). V dropped 4 bases and J dropped 4 bases, with 8 bases sitting between them. The CDR3 spans 12 residues. The CDR3 coding sequence is TGTGCCAGTAGTAGCAACTTATACGAGCAGTACTTC. Its protein product is CASSSNLYEQYF.

The rearrangement joins TRBV9 to TRBJ2-3, with D perhaps matching TRBD1 (5 bases). This CDR3 contains 14 residues. Germline assignment: CDR1 SGDLS and CDR2 YYNGEE. The ends were cut back, 3 bases at V and 4 bases at J, with 12 bases in the middle. The CDR3 nucleotides read TGTGCCAGCAGCGAGGGGCTGAGCCCAGATACGCAGTATTTT. Encoded protein: CASSEGLSPDTQYF.

The V and J genes are TRBV9 and TRBJ2-1; 13 positions match TRBD2. The CDR3 length is 15 residues. The germline gives CDR1 SGDLS, CDR2 YYNGEE. V lost 5 bases to trimming and J lost 6 bases; unmatched junction nucleotides: 5. As DNA, the CDR3 is TGTGCCAGCAGTGCCGGGACTAGCGGGACCAATGAGCAGTTCTTC. It is translated as CASSAGTSGTNEQFF. The full variable domain, rest sourced from reference TRBV9 and TRBJ2-1, is DSGVTQTPKHLITATGQRVTLRCSPRSGDLSVYWYQQSLDQGLQFLIQYYNGEERAKGNILERFSAQQFPDLHSELNLSSLELGDSALYFCASSAGTSGTNEQFFGPGTRLTVL.

The chain links TRBV27 to TRBJ2-7; D uncertain. The germline gives CDR1 MNHEY, CDR2 SMNVEV (reference sequence). The CDR3 runs to 14 residues. The V end was cut by 6 bases, the J end by 0 bases, with 12 bases between. In nucleotides, the CDR3 is TGTGCCAGCAGCCCCGGAGTGGGCTCCTACGAGCAGTACTTC. Translating it yields CASSPGVGSYEQYF.

This clone was observed a few times. The gene calls are TRBV6-5 and TRBJ2-7; D not resolved. Between the trimmed V and J ends, which lost 4 bases and 2 bases, there was a span of 6 bases. The CDR3 extends over 12 amino acids. From germline, CDR1 is MNHEY and CDR2 SVGAGI. The CDR3 DNA reads as TGTGCCAGCAGTTTCGGACCCTACGAGCAGTACTTC. Translating it yields CASSFGPYEQYF.

V is TRBV19 and J is TRBJ1-4, with D unclear. V lost 4 bases to trimming and J lost 4 bases, with 13 bases between them. CDR1 LNHDA and CDR2 SQIVND come from the germline V gene (reference sequence). CDR3 size: 15 residues. The CDR3: CASSSSRAGNEKLFF. CDR3 nucleotide sequence: TGTGCCAGTAGTAGTTCTCGTGCGGGTAATGAAAAACTGTTTTTT.

V usage is TRBV29-1 and J usage is TRBJ2-1; 15 bases match TRBD2. CDR1 and CDR2 from the germline V gene are SQVTM and ANQGSEA. V was clipped by 7 bases and J by 9 bases; unmatched bases: 10. This CDR3 region has 15 residues. The DNA of the CDR3 is TGCAGCGGGGGACTAGCGGGAGGCCTGTCTAGTGAGCAGTTCTTC. Encoded protein: CSGGLAGGLSSEQFF.

The rearrangement links TRBV5-1 to TRBJ2-3; no reliable D call. Germline V gives CDR1 SGHRS, CDR2 YFSETQ. The CDR3 sequence is 18 residues long. Trimming removed 3 bases at V and 0 bases at J, with 20 bases between. CDR3 sequence (DNA): TGCGCCAGCAGCTCCTCCCTTGAGTCGGGCAGCAGCACAGATACGCAGTATTTT. Translating it yields CASSSSLESGSSTDTQYF.

The J gene is TRBJ2-7, the V gene TRBV27; 10 bases fit TRBD2. Germline CDR1 MNHEY, CDR2 SMNVEV (reference sequence). V lost 6 bases, J lost 3 bases, and 5 bases stayed unmatched. This CDR3 spans 14 amino acids. This CDR3 reads CASSISGRFYEQYF. In DNA form, the CDR3 reads TGTGCCAGCAGCATTAGCGGGAGGTTCTACGAGCAGTACTTC.

The chain uses TRBV9 and TRBJ2-1; D remains unclear. The CDR3 spans 16 residues. Germline V gene lookup returns CDR1 SGDLS and CDR2 YYNGEE. V gave up 2 bases and J gave up 2 bases, with 14 bases separating them. The CDR3 sequence is CASSVQPDSTYNEQFF. CDR3 nucleotide sequence: TGTGCCAGCAGCGTCCAGCCCGACTCCACCTACAATGAGCAGTTCTTC.

This chain uses TRBV19 with TRBJ1-3; D ambiguous. Trimming removed 5 bases at V and 0 bases at J, with 11 bases between. The CDR3 extends over 15 amino acids. Germline CDR1 and CDR2: LNHDA and SQIVND (reference sequence). As DNA, the CDR3 is TGTGCCAGTAGTGCTACATGGGGCTCTGGAAACACCATATATTTT. Encoded protein: CASSATWGSGNTIYF.

The chain combines TRBV5-1 with TRBJ2-7; 7 nucleotides align to TRBD1. The CDR3 runs to 15 residues. CDR1 is SGHRS, CDR2 YFSETQ, per germline. V lost 5 bases to trimming and J lost 3 bases; unmatched junction nucleotides: 11. CDR3 sequence reads: CASSKSAGTVYEQYF. Here the CDR3 DNA reads TGCGCCAGCAGTAAATCAGCCGGGACAGTCTACGAGCAGTACTTC.

As to this clone: The sample holds other DNA sequences that translate to the same CDR3. The V call is TRBV28, the J call TRBJ2-1; 10 bases are shared with TRBD2. This CDR3 is built from 13 residues. V was pared by 6 bases and J by 9 bases, with 5 bases of the junction left unmatched. Germline V lookup: CDR1 MDHEN, CDR2 SYDVKM. The CDR3 protein is CASSLTSGSEQFF. The CDR3 region has the DNA TGTGCCAGCAGCCTGACTAGCGGGTCTGAGCAGTTCTTC.

The chain has TRBV5-1 and TRBJ1-1, with D possibly TRBD1 on 5 matching bases. V lost 4 bases, J lost 0 bases, and 16 bases lay in between. The CDR3 length is 16 residues. Germline assignment: CDR1 SGHRS and CDR2 YFSETQ. The CDR3 reads CASSKRTQDLNTEAFF. The CDR3, as DNA: TGCGCCAGCAGCAAACGCACACAGGACCTGAACACTGAAGCTTTCTTT.

Turning to this clone: The same CDR3 arises from other DNA sequences in this sample as well. V usage is TRBV9 and J usage is TRBJ1-1, with D hard to call. The CDR3 is 12 amino acids. Deletions cut 4 bases from V and 0 bases from J, with 4 bases between. Germline CDR1 SGDLS, CDR2 YYNGEE. CDR3 residues: CASSPLNTEAFF. In DNA form, the CDR3 reads TGTGCCAGCAGCCCTCTGAACACTGAAGCTTTCTTT.

This sequence joins TRBV9 and TRBJ1-3, with a possible D match to TRBD1 (6 bases). CDR1 SGDLS and CDR2 YYNGEE come from the germline V gene. The CDR3 consists of 16 residues. V dropped 4 bases and J dropped 0 bases, with 14 bases sitting between them. CDR3 residues: CASSLLGTTSGNTIYF. As DNA, the CDR3 is TGTGCCAGCAGCCTCTTAGGGACAACCTCTGGAAACACCATATATTTT.

The chain combines TRBV19 with TRBJ2-7; TRBD2 matches 7 bases. Per germline, CDR1 LNHDA and CDR2 SQIVND (reference sequence). With 4 bases clipped from V and 1 base from J, the junction kept 10 bases outside the gene matches. The CDR3 has 16 amino acids. This CDR3 reads CASSTTVASGSYEQYF. The CDR3 DNA follows: TGTGCCAGTAGTACCACCGTCGCTAGCGGATCCTACGAGCAGTACTTC.

The V gene is TRBV11-1, the J gene TRBJ2-1; 8 bases agree with TRBD1. There are 14 residues in the CDR3. Losses at the gene ends were 5 bases for V and 8 bases for J; bases not matched to a gene: 8. Looked up from germline, CDR1 is SGHAT and CDR2 is FQDESV (reference sequence). CDR3 in amino acids: CASSKRTGYDEQFF. In DNA form, the CDR3 reads TGTGCCAGCAGCAAGAGGACAGGGTACGATGAGCAGTTCTTC.

The rearrangement links TRBV27 to TRBJ1-3; D gene ambiguous. V lost 3 bases, J lost 0 bases, and 9 bases lay in between. Germline V lookup: CDR1 MNHEY, CDR2 SMNVEV (reference sequence). This CDR3 contains 15 residues. Here the CDR3 reads CASSFPQSSGNTIYF. In nucleotides, the CDR3 is TGTGCCAGCAGTTTTCCTCAGAGCTCTGGAAACACCATATATTTT.

About this clone: Within the sample, other DNA sequences also encode this same CDR3. The V and J genes are TRBV27 and TRBJ2-7, with D maybe TRBD1 (7 bases). This CDR3 has 13 amino acids. Germline CDR1 MNHEY, CDR2 SMNVEV (reference sequence). V lost 3 bases to trimming and J lost 3 bases, with 9 bases between them. CDR3 sequence reads: CASSFQGGYEQYF. CDR3 nucleotides: TGTGCCAGCAGTTTTCAGGGGGGCTACGAGCAGTACTTC.

The rearrangement joins TRBV19 to TRBJ2-5, with D possibly being TRBD2 (6 bases). Trimming removed 5 bases at V and 2 bases at J, with 15 bases between. CDR1 and CDR2 (germline): LNHDA, SQIVND (reference sequence). CDR3 length: 15 amino acids. CDR3 residues: CASSSRLVTQETQYF. In DNA, the CDR3 is TGTGCCAGTAGTTCACGACTAGTGACACAAGAGACCCAGTACTTC.

This clone was counted between two and nine times. The chain is built from TRBV27 and TRBJ1-2, with D possibly being TRBD1 (5 bases). V was trimmed by 5 bases and J by 8 bases, leaving 9 bases between them. Germline CDR1 is MNHEY and CDR2 is SMNVEV (reference sequence). The CDR3 length is 11 residues. The CDR3: CASSQGKGYTF. Here the CDR3 DNA reads TGTGCCAGCAGTCAGGGCAAGGGCTACACCTTC.

This sequence joins TRBV4-2 and TRBJ2-3, with TRBD2 matching over 8 bases. The ends lost 0 bases at V and 6 bases at J; junction bases unmatched: 2. The CDR3 has 14 residues. CDR1 and CDR2 from the germline V gene are LGHNA and YNFKEQ. CDR3 sequence reads: CASSQESGGDTQYF. CDR3 DNA: TGTGCCAGCAGCCAAGAGTCGGGGGGGGATACGCAGTATTTT.

The rearrangement uses TRBV29-1 and TRBJ2-7; 11 nucleotides line up with TRBD2. V lost 7 bases and J lost 3; bases outside the gene matches: 8. Germline CDR1 and CDR2: SQVTM and ANQGSEA. The CDR3 loop spans 14 amino acids. The CDR3 loop reads CSAKLAGALYEQYF. DNA for the CDR3: TGCAGCGCCAAACTAGCGGGAGCTCTCTACGAGCAGTACTTC.

Here the CDR3 reads CASSLRTEGALEQYF. The CDR3 nucleotides are TGTGCCAGCAGTTTACGGACAGAGGGGGCTTTGGAGCAGTACTTC. The rearrangement links TRBV27 to TRBJ2-7; 7 nucleotides align to TRBD1. J lost 7 bases, V lost 2 bases, and 11 bases had no gene match. CDR1 is MNHEY and CDR2 is SMNVEV in the germline V gene (reference sequence). CDR3 size: 15 residues.

The chain has TRBV6-6 and TRBJ2-2; D is unclear. The CDR3 loop spans 13 amino acids. CDR1 MNHNY and CDR2 SVGAGI come from the germline V gene (reference sequence). V was trimmed by 10 bases and J by 2 bases, leaving 11 bases between them. CDR3 sequence: CATCPANTGELFF. The CDR3 region has the DNA TGTGCCACTTGCCCCGCCAACACCGGGGAGCTGTTTTTT.

The chain employs TRBV9 and TRBJ2-7; possibly TRBD1 for D (6 bases). CDR1 SGDLS and CDR2 YYNGEE come from the germline V gene. The CDR3 consists of 14 residues. V was clipped by 3 bases and J by 2 bases, with 12 bases between them. The CDR3 spells CASSGYRDTYEQYF. The CDR3 coding sequence is TGTGCCAGCAGCGGTTACAGGGATACCTACGAGCAGTACTTC.